What follows are 14 T cell receptor beta chains derived from one specimen sequenced in a study of T-cell reconstitution after alpha-beta-depleted transplantation in children. A library of TCRbeta sequences, prepared with unique molecular identifiers, was generated. TCRdb reanalysed the PCR reads using MiXCR and keeps one entry per CDR3 protein. The data show 500,000 to 600,000 distinct CDR3 sequences, 27% seen once. This specimen was PBMCs, taken before TCRalphabeta/CD19-depleted stem cell transplant. These TCRs come from a boy younger than two with Wiskott-Aldrich syndrome, due to receive a stem cell transplant.

The chain joins TRBV20-1 to TRBJ2-6; 9 positions agree with TRBD1. Per germline, CDR1 DFQATT and CDR2 SNEGSKA (reference sequence). The CDR3 extends over 17 amino acids. Germline trimming cut 5 bases from V and 2 bases from J; bases unmatched to any gene: 10. The CDR3 here is CSAPGTGYPAGANVLTF. CDR3 in DNA: TGCAGTGCTCCCGGGACAGGGTACCCCGCTGGGGCCAACGTCCTGACTTTC.

This clonotype was observed a few times. The chain has TRBV27 and TRBJ2-2; 8 nucleotides align to TRBD1. Trimming cost V 3 bases and J 8 bases; bases outside gene matches: 2. The CDR3 has 13 amino acids. Looked up from germline, CDR1 is MNHEY and CDR2 is SMNVEV (reference sequence). CDR3 protein: CASSFDRGGELFF. CDR3 coding DNA: TGTGCCAGCAGTTTCGACAGGGGAGGGGAGCTGTTTTTT.

The V and J genes are TRBV27 and TRBJ2-7, with unresolved D. The CDR3 contains 12 residues. The germline gives CDR1 MNHEY, CDR2 SMNVEV (reference sequence). Trimming took 4 bases from V and 0 from J, leaving 4 bases between them. The CDR3 loop reads CASSYPSYEQYF. CDR3 nucleotide sequence: TGTGCCAGCAGTTACCCCTCCTACGAGCAGTACTTC.

This clonotype was counted only a few times. V gene TRBV5-1 combines with J gene TRBJ2-7; tentatively, D is TRBD2 (5 bases). V lost 3 bases and J lost 4, with 23 bases in between. Germline V CDR1 and CDR2: SGHRS, YFSETQ. CDR3 size: 17 residues. CDR3 sequence: CASSSYLLTRGIYEQYF. In DNA, the CDR3 is TGCGCCAGCAGCTCCTACCTTCTGACACGAGGGATTTACGAGCAGTACTTC.

This clonotype came up a few times. This chain joins TRBV4-1 and TRBJ2-3; 7 bases align to TRBD1. The V gene's germline CDR1 is MGHRA and CDR2 YSYEKL. CDR3 size: 16 residues. The V segment lost 4 bases and the J segment 1 base; nucleotides outside the gene matches: 8. The chain's CDR3 is CASSRSVGQCTDTQYF. The CDR3 bases are TGCGCCAGCAGCCGGTCGGTGGGACAGTGCACAGATACGCAGTATTTT.

This clonotype has a handful of counts. V usage is TRBV10-3 and J usage is TRBJ1-5; D is possibly TRBD1 (5 bases). V lost 3 bases, J lost 0 bases, and 12 bases lay in between. Germline lookup yields CDR1 ENHRY and CDR2 SYGVKD. The CDR3 runs 16 residues. CDR3 DNA: TGTGCCATCAGTGATGGGGGACCCTATAGCAATCAGCCCCAGCATTTT. This gives the protein CAISDGGPYSNQPQHF.

This clonotype showed up many times. The chain recombines TRBV5-1 with TRBJ2-5, with 11 bases aligning to TRBD2. Per germline, CDR1 SGHRS and CDR2 YFSETQ. The CDR3 contains 15 residues. V lost 0 bases to trimming and J lost 4 bases; unmatched junction nucleotides: 2. CDR3 in amino acids: CASSLALAGGETQYF. CDR3 coding DNA: TGCGCCAGCAGCTTGGCCCTAGCGGGAGGAGAGACCCAGTACTTC.

The V gene is TRBV7-2, the J gene TRBJ1-5, with 7 bases aligning to TRBD1. J was trimmed by 7 bases and V by 1 base; bases with no gene match: 10. Germline loops: CDR1 SGHTA, CDR2 FQGNSA. The CDR3 runs to 16 residues. The DNA of the CDR3 is TGTGCCAGCAGCTTAGGATCGGGGCAGGGGGAACAGCCCCAGCATTTT. Its translation: CASSLGSGQGEQPQHF.

The chain links TRBV30 to TRBJ1-5, with a weak D call TRBD1 (5 bases). Trimming removed 2 bases at V and 2 bases at J, with 16 bases between. The CDR3 runs 16 residues. CDR1 is GTSNPN, CDR2 SVGIG, per germline (reference sequence). In DNA form, the CDR3 reads TGTGCCTGGAGTTTCTCAGGCCGAGGGGGCAATCAGCCCCAGCATTTT. This translates into CAWSFSGRGGNQPQHF. Combining the CDR3 with reference TRBV30 and TRBJ1-5 gives the whole variable domain SQTIHQWPATLVQPVGSPLSLECTVEGTSNPNLYWYRQAAGRGLQLLFYSVGIGQISSEVPQNLSASRPQDRQFILSSKKLLLSDSGFYLCAWSFSGRGGNQPQHFGDGTRLSIL.

The chain combines TRBV5-1 with TRBJ2-5, with 8 bases aligning to TRBD2. This CDR3 region has 13 residues. Per the germline V gene, CDR1 is SGHRS and CDR2 is YFSETQ. J was trimmed by 4 bases and V by 4 bases; bases with no gene match: 3. This chain's CDR3 is CASSTSGTETQYF. The CDR3, as DNA: TGCGCCAGCAGCACTAGCGGAACAGAGACCCAGTACTTC.

J is TRBJ2-1 and V is TRBV20-1; no firm D call. CDR1 is DFQATT, CDR2 SNEGSKA, per germline (reference sequence). The ends were cut back, 3 bases at V and 1 base at J, with 10 bases in the middle. The CDR3 consists of 14 residues. The DNA for the CDR3 is TGCAGTGCTAGGAGGTATCAGTCCTACAATGAGCAGTTCTTC. Translation: CSARRYQSYNEQFF.

The rearrangement links TRBV20-1 to TRBJ2-1; D possibly corresponds to TRBD2 (6 bases). Germline CDR1 reads DFQATT; CDR2 reads SNEGSKA (reference sequence). V gave up 3 bases and J gave up 4 bases, with 10 bases separating them. The CDR3 covers 13 residues. The CDR3 region is CSAREGIYNEQFF. In DNA, the CDR3 is TGCAGTGCTAGGGAGGGTATATACAATGAGCAGTTCTTC.

The rearrangement links TRBV7-9 to TRBJ2-1; TRBD2 matches 7 bases. The germline CDR1 and CDR2 sequences are SEHNR and FQNEAQ (reference sequence). CDR3 length: 15 amino acids. V lost 10 bases to trimming and J lost 0 bases; unmatched junction nucleotides: 9. As DNA, the CDR3 is TGTGCCACCCCGGTCGGCGGGAGCTCCTACAATGAGCAGTTCTTC. Amino acids: CATPVGGSSYNEQFF.

A few counts support this clonotype. The V gene is TRBV7-3, the J gene TRBJ2-1; the match to TRBD2 covers 10 bases. Germline V gene lookup returns CDR1 SGHTA and CDR2 FQGTGA. J was trimmed by 3 bases and V by 1 base; bases with no gene match: 18. There are 21 residues in the CDR3. The CDR3 reads CASSLKSKTSGPSPLYNEQFF. In nucleotides, the CDR3 is TGTGCCAGCAGCTTAAAAAGCAAGACTAGCGGGCCCAGCCCGCTCTACAATGAGCAGTTCTTC.